A selection of T cell receptor beta chains follows, all from one sample in a study of identical twins. Via MiXCR, TCRdb re-called the 5' RACE reads, giving one row per CDR3 protein. Of 450,000 to 500,000 distinct CDR3 sequences in the sample, over 11% are singletons; the top ten hold more than 0.8%. The sample was also reused in another study, on yellow fever vaccine responses in identical twins.

Specimen: CD4+ T cells sorted from blood. These receptors were collected from a woman aged 18-29 years in good health. The CDR3 runs from the conserved cysteine through the conserved F or W. A D gene is named only where the DNA matches it firmly. Clone size is given for some rows only: seen once, a few or many times, or a class if the clone is expanded.

D gene	J gene	clone size	V gene	CDR3 protein	CDR3 DNA
.	TRBJ1-4	few	TRBV7-9	CASSLPGISEKLFF	TGTGCCAGCAGCTTACCTGGGATAAGTGAAAAACTGTTTTTT
.	TRBJ1-5	.	TRBV7-2	CASSGGGVSNQPQHF	TGTGCCAGCAGCGGGGGCGGGGTCAGCAATCAGCCCCAGCATTTT
TRBD2	TRBJ2-7	.	TRBV20-1	CSASPPSGRARPSYEQYF	TGCAGTGCTAGTCCCCCTAGCGGGAGGGCTAGACCTTCCTACGAGCAGTACTTC
.	TRBJ1-1	few	TRBV6-1	CASSQTATNTEAFF	TGTGCCAGCAGTCAGACAGCCACGAACACTGAAGCTTTCTTT
TRBD2	TRBJ2-2	once	TRBV28	CASSLLTAVTGLATGELFF	TGTGCCAGCAGTTTACTAACGGCGGTAACGGGACTAGCCACCGGGGAGCTGTTTTTT
.	TRBJ2-5	many	TRBV18	CASSPPGQETQYF	TGTGCCAGCAGTCCACCCGGCCAAGAGACCCAGTACTTC
TRBD1	TRBJ1-2	.	TRBV12-3/TRBV12-4	CATEDRETGGYTF	TGTGCCACCGAAGACAGGGAGACGGGGGGCTACACCTTC
TRBD2	TRBJ2-1	once	TRBV19	CASSTATSGVMYNEQFF	TGTGCCAGTAGTACCGCGACTAGCGGGGTAATGTACAATGAGCAGTTCTTC
TRBD2	TRBJ2-7	.	TRBV5-1	CASSFGTSGGPPYEQYF	TGCGCCAGCAGCTTTGGGACTAGCGGGGGGCCGCCCTACGAGCAGTACTTC
TRBD1	TRBJ1-1	many	TRBV5-1	CASSQGQGRTEAFF	TGCGCCAGCAGCCAGGGACAGGGGCGCACTGAAGCTTTCTTT
TRBD2	TRBJ2-5	many	TRBV29-1	CSARPGTSSETQYF	TGCAGCGCCCGCCCCGGGACTAGCTCAGAGACCCAGTACTTC
.	TRBJ2-3	.	TRBV6-5	CASSYSEGDTQYF	TGTGCCAGCAGTTATTCGGAAGGGGATACGCAGTATTTT
TRBD2	TRBJ2-5	.	TRBV20-1	CSARDPWVQTTGGAQYF	TGCAGTGCTAGAGATCCGTGGGTACAGACCACGGGAGGGGCCCAGTACTTC